The 27 T cell receptor beta chains listed next were all sequenced from one sample in a study of T cell responses to AZD1222 COVID-19 vaccine. Sequenced by immunoSEQ multiplex PCR; TCRdb stores in-frame clones only, minus some. The table has around 120,000 clones, around 92% seen once; the top ten hold 13% to 15%. Here the sequenced sample was peripheral blood, taken on day 0 of AZD1222 vaccination. Receptors were obtained from an adult in good health.

The chain uses TRBV5-1 and TRBJ2-1; possibly TRBD1 for D (6 bases). The length of the CDR3 is 14 residues. Germline CDR1 is SGHRS and CDR2 is YFSETQ. Trimming cost V 3 bases and J 2 bases, with 9 bases left between them. CDR3 coding DNA: TGCGCCAGCAGCTGGGGGCAAGCCTACAATGAGCAGTTCTTC. The encoded protein is CASSWGQAYNEQFF.

The chain carries TRBV19 and TRBJ1-1; 9 nucleotides agree with TRBD1. Germline V gene data show CDR1 as LNHDA and CDR2 as SQIVND (reference sequence). The CDR3 has 18 residues. J gave up 5 bases and V 0 bases, and 13 bases lay outside the gene matches. CDR3 amino acids: CASSIDSLSGTGYTEAFF. In DNA, the CDR3 is TGTGCCAGTAGTATAGATAGTCTATCCGGGACAGGGTATACTGAAGCTTTCTTT. The full variable domain, its missing parts supplied by reference TRBV19 and TRBJ1-1, is DGGITQSPKYLFRKEGQNVTLSCEQNLNHDAMYWYRQDPGQGLRLIYYSQIVNDFQKGDIAEGYSVSREKKESFPLTVTSAQKNPTAFYLCASSIDSLSGTGYTEAFFGQGTRLTVV.

This rearrangement joins TRBV18 to TRBJ2-5; D not resolved. In germline, CDR1 is KGHSH, CDR2 LQKENI. There are 12 residues in the CDR3. V was cut by 4 bases and J by 1 base, with 4 bases left in between. The CDR3: CASSRPQETQYF. The CDR3 DNA reads as TGTGCCAGCTCACGCCCCCAAGAGACCCAGTACTTC. The whole variable domain, filled in from reference TRBV18 and TRBJ2-5, reads NAGVMQNPRHLVRRRGQEARLRCSPMKGHSHVYWYRQLPEEGLKFMVYLQKENIIDESGMPKERFSAEFPKEGPSILRIQQVVRGDSAAYFCASSRPQETQYFGPGTRLLVL.

This chain connects TRBV6-2 or TRBV6-3 to TRBJ1-1; D is uncertain. Germline V gene lookup returns CDR1 MNHEY and CDR2 SVGEGT. This CDR3 has 15 amino acids. Between the trimmed V and J ends, which lost 6 bases and 5 bases, there was a span of 19 bases. The DNA of the CDR3 is TGTGCCAGCAGCCCCGGGCTCCCCTTGGGGACTGAAGCTTTCTTT. Translating gives CASSPGLPLGTEAFF.

The chain combines TRBV30 with TRBJ2-7; 8 bases match TRBD2. J lost 4 bases, V lost 0 bases, and 8 bases had no gene match. Germline CDR1 reads GTSNPN; CDR2 reads SVGIG (reference sequence). The CDR3 sequence is 15 residues long. In DNA, the CDR3 is TGTGCCTGGAGTGTACTAGCGGCCCCCCGGTACGAGCAGTACTTC. Its protein product is CAWSVLAAPRYEQYF.

The gene calls are TRBV7-2 and TRBJ1-5, with D perhaps TRBD1 (6 bases). The V end was cut by 1 base, the J end by 7 bases, with 14 bases between. CDR1 and CDR2 (germline): SGHTA, FQGNSA. This CDR3 contains 15 residues. The CDR3 reads CASSLVIGGGQPQHF. Written as DNA, the CDR3 is TGTGCCAGCAGCTTAGTTATAGGGGGAGGACAGCCCCAGCATTTT.

CDR3 DNA sequence: TGTGCCAGCAGTTTGGCCCAAGGGGCGTCTGAAAAACTGTTTTTT. Translated, it gives CASSLAQGASEKLFF. The rearrangement joins TRBV7-9 to TRBJ1-4, with TRBD1 as a possible D gene (5 bases). V was shortened by 6 bases and J by 7 bases, with 18 bases between the two germline ends. Germline values: CDR1 SEHNR, CDR2 FQNEAQ (reference sequence). The CDR3 contains 15 residues.

The rearrangement uses TRBV6-2 or TRBV6-3 and TRBJ2-1; D uncertain. This CDR3 region has 15 residues. Between the trimmed V and J ends, which lost 5 bases and 4 bases, there was a span of 15 bases. The germline CDR1 and CDR2 sequences are MNHEY and SVGEGT. The CDR3 region has the DNA TGTGCCAGCAGTAGACGCGTAACGGGTTACAATGAGCAGTTCTTC. Translation: CASSRRVTGYNEQFF.

This sequence joins TRBV30 and TRBJ1-4; 9 bases agree with TRBD1. J gave up 6 bases and V 2 bases, and 7 bases lay outside the gene matches. CDR1 is GTSNPN and CDR2 is SVGIG in the germline V gene (reference sequence). This CDR3 has 15 residues. The CDR3 spells CAWSLTGTGYEKLFF. CDR3 coding DNA: TGTGCCTGGAGTCTAACCGGGACAGGGTATGAAAAACTGTTTTTT. The full variable domain, with the rest looked up from reference TRBV30 and TRBJ1-4, is SQTIHQWPATLVQPVGSPLSLECTVEGTSNPNLYWYRQAAGRGLQLLFYSVGIGQISSEVPQNLSASRPQDRQFILSSKKLLLSDSGFYLCAWSLTGTGYEKLFFGSGTQLSVL.

This chain connects TRBV28 to TRBJ2-4, with TRBD2 matching 11 bases. Germline lookup yields CDR1 MDHEN and CDR2 SYDVKM. Trimming at V came to 2 bases and at J to 4 bases, leaving 4 bases not matched to a gene. There are 16 residues in the CDR3. The CDR3 nucleotides are TGTGCCAGCAGTTTACTAGCGGGGGGCCCTAAAAACATTCAGTACTTC. It codes for CASSLLAGGPKNIQYF. Full variable domain (remainder filled in from reference TRBV28 and TRBJ2-4): DVKVTQSSRYLVKRTGEKVFLECVQDMDHENMFWYRQDPGLGLRLIYFSYDVKMKEKGDIPEGYSVSREKKERFSLILESASTNQTSMYLCASSLLAGGPKNIQYFGAGTRLSVL.

A few counts support this clone. This chain joins TRBV5-5 and TRBJ1-2; no firm D call. Trimming took off 0 bases at V and 1 base at J, with 10 bases between the two ends. This CDR3 region has 15 residues. The germline V gene has CDR1 SGHKS and CDR2 YYEKEE (reference sequence). Written as DNA, the CDR3 is TGTGCCAGCAGCTTGGACCCGCGGGGTAACTATGGCTACACCTTC. Amino acids: CASSLDPRGNYGYTF.

The V and J genes are TRBV28 and TRBJ1-2, with D perhaps matching TRBD1 (6 bases). Trimming shortened V by 6 bases and J by 4 bases, and 15 bases separated the two germline ends. The CDR3 covers 14 residues. Germline CDR1 is MDHEN and CDR2 is SYDVKM. CDR3 loop: CASSIQGGSYGYTF. The CDR3 DNA follows: TGTGCCAGCAGCATACAGGGTGGTAGCTATGGCTACACCTTC.

The chain joins TRBV18 to TRBJ2-2, with D tentatively TRBD1 or TRBD2 (5 bases each). This CDR3 is 15 amino acids long. Looked up from germline, CDR1 is KGHSH and CDR2 is LQKENI. The V end lost 4 bases, the J end lost 4 bases, and 13 bases lay between the germline ends. The CDR3 sequence is CASSLAGTFTGELFF. The CDR3 region has the DNA TGTGCCAGCTCACTAGCCGGGACCTTCACCGGGGAGCTGTTTTTT.

The rearrangement links TRBV5-1 to TRBJ1-2, with 9 bases that match TRBD1. Germline V gives CDR1 SGHRS, CDR2 YFSETQ. V trimming: 4 bases; J trimming: 5 bases; junction bases outside the gene matches: 6. This CDR3 has 14 residues. This CDR3 is CASSESTGGYGYTF. Written as DNA, the CDR3 is TGCGCCAGCAGCGAGTCGACAGGGGGATATGGCTACACCTTC.

The rearrangement uses TRBV6-4 and TRBJ2-3; possibly TRBD2 for D (6 bases). The CDR3 sequence is 14 residues long. The V gene lost 5 bases and the J gene lost 4 bases, with 13 bases spanning the gap. CDR1 and CDR2 from the germline V gene are MRHNA and SNTAGT. The CDR3 is CASSRAGSPDTQYF. In DNA, the CDR3 is TGTGCCAGCAGTAGAGCGGGTTCCCCAGATACGCAGTATTTT.

The rearrangement joins TRBV9 to TRBJ1-4; D is unresolved. V was cut by 0 bases and J by 2 bases, with 5 bases left in between. Germline CDR1 is SGDLS and CDR2 is YYNGEE. This CDR3 contains 14 residues. For the CDR3, the DNA is TGTGCCAGCAGCGTAGACAATACTAATGAAAAACTGTTTTTT. It yields the protein CASSVDNTNEKLFF.

The chain's CDR3 is CASGPDRDTEAFF. As DNA, the CDR3 is TGTGCTAGTGGCCCCGACAGGGACACTGAAGCTTTCTTT. V gene TRBV12-5 combines with J gene TRBJ1-1; 7 bases fit TRBD1. This CDR3 spans 13 amino acids. With V trimmed by 6 bases and J by 3 bases, 4 bases remained unmatched. CDR1 is LGHNT, CDR2 FRNRAP, per germline.

V is TRBV5-4 and J is TRBJ1-2; 7 bases line up with TRBD1. The CDR3 has 15 amino acids. Germline-derived CDR1 and CDR2 are SGHNT and YYREEE (reference sequence). J gave up 2 bases and V 3 bases, and 7 bases lay outside the gene matches. CDR3 coding DNA: TGTGCCAGCAGCTCCGGGACAGAGATGAACTATGGCTACACCTTC. Translated, it gives CASSSGTEMNYGYTF.

This clone was found once. The J gene is TRBJ1-5, the V gene TRBV6-1, with 9 bases fitting TRBD1. Trimming cost V 2 bases and J 0 bases; bases outside gene matches: 5. This CDR3 is built from 17 residues. Per germline, CDR1 MNHNS and CDR2 SASEGT. The CDR3 DNA follows: TGTGCCAGCAGTGAACCCACAGGGGGCTCTAGCAATCAGCCCCAGCATTTT. As protein: CASSEPTGGSSNQPQHF.

The chain links TRBV7-2 to TRBJ1-2; possible D gene TRBD1, 6 bases. The CDR3 extends over 17 amino acids. V was cut by 0 bases and J by 1 base, with 15 bases left in between. Germline V gene lookup returns CDR1 SGHTA and CDR2 FQGNSA. CDR3 protein: CASSLAPWTDYNYGYTF. The CDR3 DNA is TGTGCCAGCAGCTTAGCGCCTTGGACAGATTATAACTATGGCTACACCTTC.

The chain couples TRBV2 to TRBJ2-7, with TRBD2 identical over 7 bases. CDR1 and CDR2 (germline): SNHLY, FYNNEI. Unmatched junction bases numbered 9, after V lost 6 bases and J lost 4 bases. The CDR3 runs to 14 residues. The CDR3 DNA sequence: TGTGCCAGCAGCCCACAACTAGCGCTGTACGAGCAGTACTTC. Residues: CASSPQLALYEQYF. The full variable domain, its missing parts supplied by reference TRBV2 and TRBJ2-7, is EPEVTQTPSHQVTQMGQEVILRCVPISNHLYFYWYRQILGQKVEFLVSFYNNEISEKSEIFDDQFSVERPDGSNFTLKIRSTKLEDSAMYFCASSPQLALYEQYFGPGTRLTVT.

This clone came up once. The V and J genes are TRBV3-1 (or the pseudogene TRBV3-2) and TRBJ2-1; D might be TRBD2 (6 bases). The V and J ends lost 6 bases and 0 bases respectively, with 12 bases between them. Looked up from germline, CDR1 is LGHDT and CDR2 is YNNKEL (reference sequence). The CDR3 contains 15 residues. The CDR3 DNA is TGTGCCAGCAGAGCTACCGGGAGCTCCTACAATGAGCAGTTCTTC. Translated, it gives CASRATGSSYNEQFF.

This clone was counted a few times. This chain uses TRBV11-2 with TRBJ2-3; 9 bases line up with TRBD2. With 2 bases clipped from V and 1 base from J, the junction kept 13 bases outside the gene matches. From germline, CDR1 is SGHAT and CDR2 FQNNGV. This CDR3 is 19 amino acids long. This chain's CDR3 is CASSLRGGAQGLGTDTQYF. Written as DNA, the CDR3 is TGTGCCAGCAGCTTACGCGGGGGGGCACAGGGTTTGGGCACAGATACGCAGTATTTT.

The gene calls are TRBV9 and TRBJ1-1; tentatively, D is TRBD1 (5 bases). Trimming cost V 0 bases and J 7 bases, with 10 bases left between them. Germline-derived CDR1 and CDR2 are SGDLS and YYNGEE. The CDR3 is made up of 13 amino acids. The CDR3 region has the DNA TGTGCCAGCAGCGTAGTATCCGGGGGTGAAGCTTTCTTT. Amino acids: CASSVVSGGEAFF.

The rearrangement uses TRBV5-1 and TRBJ1-2; 8 bases match TRBD1. This CDR3 is 15 amino acids long. The germline gives CDR1 SGHRS, CDR2 YFSETQ. Losses at the gene ends were 2 bases for V and 6 bases for J; bases not matched to a gene: 9. CDR3 amino acids: CASSFGDRWTHGYTF. CDR3 DNA sequence: TGCGCCAGCAGCTTTGGGGACAGGTGGACCCATGGCTACACCTTC.

The V gene is TRBV4-3, the J gene TRBJ1-1, with D maybe TRBD1 (5 bases). The V gene lost 0 bases and the J gene lost 3 bases, with 11 bases spanning the gap. The CDR3 extends over 15 amino acids. Germline assignment: CDR1 LGHNA and CDR2 YSLEER. The chain's CDR3 is CASSQDRGGDTEAFF. The CDR3 DNA sequence: TGCGCCAGCAGCCAAGATCGGGGCGGCGACACTGAAGCTTTCTTT.

The rearrangement uses TRBV4-3 and TRBJ1-2, with D unclear. V was trimmed by 0 bases and J by 8 bases, leaving 16 bases between them. This CDR3 is built from 15 residues. The V gene's germline CDR1 is LGHNA and CDR2 YSLEER. CDR3 sequence (DNA): TGCGCCAGCAGCCAAGAATCAGGAACTCGACGGGGCTACACCTTC. Amino acid sequence: CASSQESGTRRGYTF.